The clone carrying this T cell receptor (beta chain) was counted once. What it recognizes is unknown. The treatment: approximately nine-day PBMC culture with coronavirus spike peptide pools or control peptides (ViraFEST assay). The source of the sample is a study of vaccination and CD4 T cells after COVID-19. Findings of the study overall: From a median of about 21 to 40, SARS-CoV-2-reactive clonotypes increased, though not significantly. Within the convalescent patients, a median approximately 90% of the SARS-CoV-2-reactive clones were ones that appeared only post-vaccination.

CDR1 and CDR2 from the germline V gene are MNHEY and SVGAGI. The V end was cut by 0 bases, the J end by 7 bases, with 12 bases between. The CDR3 is made up of 14 amino acids. Sequencing of DNA taken from cultured CD4+ T cells relied on the Oncomine TCR Beta short-read assay. TCRdb re-analysed the PCR reads in MiXCR, keeping a single row per CDR3 protein. Among roughly 3,600 distinct CDR3 sequences listed, about 15% were seen once. This rearrangement joins TRBV6-5 to TRBJ2-5, with D perhaps TRBD2 (7 bases). Sequenced input: CD4+ T cells from blood, cultured in vitro. This sequence was found in a human donor who had recovered from COVID-19. Here the CDR3 reads CASSYSGGQGTQYF. CDR3 DNA: TGTGCCAGCAGTTACTCGGGGGGGCAGGGGACCCAGTACTTC.